This T cell receptor (beta chain) stems from a study of blood T cells in healthy people across ages. Aged roughly 6 to 90, donors were systemically healthy Caucasians from Russia. Losses at the gene ends were 0 bases for V and 5 bases for J; bases not matched to a gene: 3. From germline, CDR1 is DFQATT and CDR2 SNEGSKA (reference sequence). The CDR3 length is 15 residues. A second PCR, run for 7 to 11 cycles, used a sample-barcoded 5' primer plus a J-beta primer mix. MiXCR, applied by TCRdb to the 5' RACE reads, yields one record per CDR3 protein. The sample shows 1 million or so distinct CDR3 sequences, around 27% of them seen only once. This clonotype was recorded at least ten times. The sample was also reused in another study, on T cells of mothers and their children. This second study says: Input to cDNA synthesis comprised all extracted RNA, at a ratio of approximately 1.5 ug per 15 ul. Overlap ran slightly, non-significantly higher for related than unrelated mother-child pairs.

This TCR was recovered from a girl aged 2 to 10 in good health. The sequenced sample was blood. The chain links TRBV20-1 to TRBJ2-7; 14 bases fit TRBD2. The CDR3 protein is CSARDGGLAGDEQYF. The CDR3 coding sequence is TGCAGTGCTAGAGATGGGGGACTAGCGGGAGACGAGCAGTACTTC.